The rows below give T cell receptor beta chains drawn from one sample of a study of T cell responses to AZD1222 COVID-19 vaccine. Libraries were prepared by immunoSEQ multiplex PCR; TCRdb keeps only in-frame clonotypes and omits some of them. Altogether 130,000 to 150,000 clones are present, about 92% being singletons, with the ten largest covering approximately 1.8%. The specimen comprised peripheral blood, sampled 28 days after the second AZD1222 dose. The receptors were sampled from an adult who received the AZD1222 COVID-19 vaccine. CDR3s include the opening cysteine and the closing phenylalanine or tryptophan. A D gene is named only where the DNA matches it firmly. Clone size is not always given. Where it is, it says once, few, many or a class for expanded clones.

v_gene: TRBV30; abundance: NA; d_gene: NA; j_gene: TRBJ1-6; CDR3aa: CAWSGRGNSPLHF; CDR3nt: TGTGCCTGGAGTGGTCGGGGGAATTCACCCCTCCACTTT
v_gene: TRBV30; abundance: NA; d_gene: TRBD2; j_gene: TRBJ2-3; CDR3aa: CAWVAGSSTDTQYF; CDR3nt: TGTGCCTGGGTAGCGGGCTCTAGCACAGATACGCAGTATTTT
v_gene: TRBV7-9; abundance: NA; d_gene: NA; j_gene: TRBJ2-7; CDR3aa: CASSRTEAYEQYF; CDR3nt: TGTGCCAGCAGCCGGACGGAAGCCTACGAGCAGTACTTC
v_gene: TRBV19; abundance: NA; d_gene: NA; j_gene: TRBJ1-2; CDR3aa: CASSFEFGTAPFYTF; CDR3nt: TGTGCCAGTAGCTTCGAATTCGGGACGGCCCCATTCTACACCTTC
v_gene: TRBV4-2; abundance: NA; d_gene: NA; j_gene: TRBJ2-2; CDR3aa: CAIRAGTGELFF; CDR3nt: TGTGCCATCCGAGCTGGAACCGGGGAGCTGTTTTTT
v_gene: TRBV4-3; abundance: NA; d_gene: NA; j_gene: TRBJ2-5; CDR3aa: CASSQARGETQYF; CDR3nt: TGCGCCAGCAGCCAAGCGAGGGGCGAGACCCAGTACTTC
v_gene: TRBV6-5; abundance: NA; d_gene: NA; j_gene: TRBJ1-1; CDR3aa: CASSYWAVNTEAFF; CDR3nt: TGTGCCAGCAGTTACTGGGCAGTGAACACTGAAGCTTTCTTT
v_gene: TRBV18; abundance: once; d_gene: NA; j_gene: TRBJ2-4; CDR3aa: CASSPRTDKNIQYF; CDR3nt: TGTGCCAGCTCTCCCAGGACGGACAAAAACATTCAGTACTTC
v_gene: TRBV28; abundance: NA; d_gene: NA; j_gene: TRBJ2-5; CDR3aa: CASSFRVYTETQYF; CDR3nt: TGTGCCAGCAGTTTCAGGGTCTACACTGAGACCCAGTACTTC
v_gene: TRBV27; abundance: few; d_gene: NA; j_gene: TRBJ2-1; CDR3aa: CASSLSLVYNEQFF; CDR3nt: TGTGCCAGCAGTTTATCCCTGGTCTACAATGAGCAGTTCTTC
v_gene: TRBV24-1; abundance: NA; d_gene: TRBD1; j_gene: TRBJ1-1; CDR3aa: CATSAYTGAQAFF; CDR3nt: TGTGCCACCAGTGCCTATACAGGGGCTCAAGCTTTCTTT
v_gene: TRBV4-3; abundance: once; d_gene: NA; j_gene: TRBJ1-5; CDR3aa: CASSQGWDGRSYSNQPQHF; CDR3nt: TGCGCCAGCAGCCAGGGCTGGGACGGGAGATCCTATAGCAATCAGCCCCAGCATTTT
v_gene: TRBV4-2; abundance: once; d_gene: TRBD2; j_gene: TRBJ2-7; CDR3aa: CASSQGLAGGRRYEQYF; CDR3nt: TGTGCCAGCAGCCAAGGACTAGCGGGAGGGCGTCGATACGAGCAGTACTTC
v_gene: TRBV4-1; abundance: NA; d_gene: TRBD1; j_gene: TRBJ1-5; CDR3aa: CASSQDYRGRTYSNQPQHF; CDR3nt: TGCGCCAGCAGCCAAGATTACAGGGGGCGAACCTATAGCAATCAGCCCCAGCATTTT
v_gene: TRBV9; abundance: NA; d_gene: NA; j_gene: TRBJ1-2; CDR3aa: CASSLPGGGSYGYTF; CDR3nt: TGTGCCAGCAGCCTCCCGGGCGGGGGCTCTTATGGCTACACCTTC
v_gene: TRBV6-2/TRBV6-3; abundance: NA; d_gene: TRBD1; j_gene: TRBJ1-3; CDR3aa: CASSGRGLRDSGNTIYF; CDR3nt: TGTGCCAGCAGTGGCAGGGGGCTTCGTGACTCTGGAAACACCATATATTTT
v_gene: TRBV30; abundance: NA; d_gene: NA; j_gene: TRBJ1-1; CDR3aa: CAWNWARNTEAFF; CDR3nt: TGTGCCTGGAATTGGGCGAGGAACACTGAAGCTTTCTTT
v_gene: TRBV6-2/TRBV6-3; abundance: NA; d_gene: TRBD1; j_gene: TRBJ1-4; CDR3aa: CASSSFQGALPEKLFF; CDR3nt: TGTGCCAGCAGTTCGTTCCAGGGGGCGCTTCCCGAAAAACTGTTTTTT
v_gene: TRBV28; abundance: NA; d_gene: TRBD1; j_gene: TRBJ2-5; CDR3aa: CASSSRDRQETQYF; CDR3nt: TGTGCCAGCAGCTCGAGGGACAGACAAGAGACCCAGTACTTC
v_gene: TRBV6-5; abundance: NA; d_gene: NA; j_gene: TRBJ1-1; CDR3aa: CASSYSITEGYTEAFF; CDR3nt: TGTGCCAGCAGTTACTCGATAACAGAGGGGTACACTGAAGCTTTCTTT
v_gene: TRBV21-1; abundance: NA; d_gene: NA; j_gene: TRBJ2-3; CDR3aa: CASSITYPRTSGRTDTQYF; CDR3nt: TGTGCCAGCAGTATCACCTACCCCCGGACTAGCGGGAGGACAGATACGCAGTATTTT
v_gene: TRBV5-6; abundance: NA; d_gene: NA; j_gene: TRBJ1-2; CDR3aa: CASSLWGAYGYTF; CDR3nt: TGTGCCAGCAGCTTGTGGGGGGCCTATGGCTACACCTTC
v_gene: TRBV14; abundance: NA; d_gene: NA; j_gene: TRBJ2-1; CDR3aa: CASRDSHRGSYNEQFF; CDR3nt: TGTGCCAGCCGGGACTCGCACAGGGGATCCTACAATGAGCAGTTCTTC
v_gene: TRBV18; abundance: once; d_gene: NA; j_gene: TRBJ2-5; CDR3aa: CASSSIAAYQETQYF; CDR3nt: TGTGCCAGCTCATCAATAGCGGCTTACCAAGAGACCCAGTACTTC
v_gene: TRBV5-1; abundance: NA; d_gene: NA; j_gene: TRBJ1-5; CDR3aa: CASSSDGGNQPQHF; CDR3nt: TGCGCCAGCAGCTCCGACGGGGGCAATCAGCCCCAGCATTTT
v_gene: TRBV7-2; abundance: NA; d_gene: NA; j_gene: TRBJ1-2; CDR3aa: CASSLVGQGKGGYTF; CDR3nt: TGTGCCAGCAGCTTAGTAGGGCAGGGGAAAGGCGGCTACACCTTC
v_gene: TRBV3-1/TRBV3-2; abundance: few; d_gene: NA; j_gene: TRBJ2-5; CDR3aa: CASSLRMAGETQYF; CDR3nt: TGTGCCAGCAGCCTCAGGATGGCCGGGGAGACCCAGTACTTC
v_gene: TRBV9; abundance: few; d_gene: NA; j_gene: TRBJ1-2; CDR3aa: CASSVTGDLDGYTF; CDR3nt: TGTGCCAGCAGCGTAACCGGGGACCTCGATGGCTACACCTTC
v_gene: TRBV7-8; abundance: NA; d_gene: TRBD1; j_gene: TRBJ2-5; CDR3aa: CASSLVSGTAPETQYF; CDR3nt: TGTGCCAGCAGCTTAGTTTCCGGGACAGCTCCAGAGACCCAGTACTTC
v_gene: TRBV4-1; abundance: NA; d_gene: NA; j_gene: TRBJ1-2; CDR3aa: CASSQAPGPNYGYTF; CDR3nt: TGCGCCAGCAGCCAAGCTCCAGGGCCCAACTATGGCTACACCTTC
v_gene: TRBV21-1; abundance: NA; d_gene: NA; j_gene: TRBJ1-5; CDR3aa: CASSKEGRDSNQPQHF; CDR3nt: TGTGCCAGCAGCAAAGAAGGGAGGGACAGCAATCAGCCCCAGCATTTT
v_gene: TRBV7-2; abundance: NA; d_gene: NA; j_gene: TRBJ1-5; CDR3aa: CASSLERVGQPQHF; CDR3nt: TGTGCCAGCAGCTTAGAGAGGGTAGGGCAGCCCCAGCATTTT
v_gene: TRBV6-4; abundance: NA; d_gene: TRBD1; j_gene: TRBJ1-2; CDR3aa: CASSPGGASGYTF; CDR3nt: TGTGCCAGCAGTCCAGGGGGAGCTAGTGGCTACACCTTC
v_gene: TRBV11-2; abundance: once; d_gene: NA; j_gene: TRBJ2-1; CDR3aa: CASSPDGSDYPPNEQFF; CDR3nt: TGTGCCAGCAGCCCGGACGGGTCCGACTATCCGCCCAATGAGCAGTTCTTC
v_gene: TRBV28; abundance: NA; d_gene: NA; j_gene: TRBJ2-7; CDR3aa: CASSFPLTRYEQYF; CDR3nt: TGTGCCAGCAGTTTCCCCCTCACTAGATACGAGCAGTACTTC
v_gene: TRBV19; abundance: NA; d_gene: NA; j_gene: TRBJ2-4; CDR3aa: CASRGVRLAKNIQYF; CDR3nt: TGTGCCAGTAGAGGGGTCCGTCTGGCCAAAAACATTCAGTACTTC
v_gene: TRBV25-1; abundance: NA; d_gene: TRBD1; j_gene: TRBJ1-1; CDR3aa: CASSDGQGGEAFF; CDR3nt: TGTGCCAGCAGTGACGGACAGGGGGGCGAAGCTTTCTTT
v_gene: TRBV6-2/TRBV6-3; abundance: once; d_gene: NA; j_gene: TRBJ2-1; CDR3aa: CASSYSWGEVYNEQFF; CDR3nt: TGTGCCAGCAGTTACTCTTGGGGGGAGGTCTACAATGAGCAGTTCTTC
v_gene: TRBV6-5; abundance: NA; d_gene: NA; j_gene: TRBJ1-1; CDR3aa: CASRPLGPNTEAFF; CDR3nt: TGTGCCAGCAGACCGTTGGGACCGAACACTGAAGCTTTCTTT
v_gene: TRBV6-5; abundance: NA; d_gene: NA; j_gene: TRBJ1-4; CDR3aa: CASSPGLANEKLFF; CDR3nt: TGTGCCAGCAGTCCCGGGTTGGCTAATGAAAAACTGTTTTTT
v_gene: TRBV29-1; abundance: NA; d_gene: NA; j_gene: TRBJ2-1; CDR3aa: CSGDSNNEQFF; CDR3nt: TGCAGCGGGGACTCAAACAATGAGCAGTTCTTC
v_gene: TRBV7-9; abundance: NA; d_gene: NA; j_gene: TRBJ1-4; CDR3aa: CASSFSKGPSRKLFF; CDR3nt: TGTGCCAGCAGCTTCTCGAAAGGACCGTCAAGGAAACTGTTTTTT
v_gene: TRBV4-3; abundance: NA; d_gene: NA; j_gene: TRBJ2-1; CDR3aa: CASSLDSHGYNEQFF; CDR3nt: TGCGCCAGCAGCCTCGACAGTCACGGCTACAATGAGCAGTTCTTC
v_gene: TRBV18; abundance: NA; d_gene: TRBD1; j_gene: TRBJ2-4; CDR3aa: CASSTGDKNIQYF; CDR3nt: TGTGCCAGCTCAACAGGGGACAAAAACATTCAGTACTTC
v_gene: TRBV6-5; abundance: NA; d_gene: NA; j_gene: TRBJ1-4; CDR3aa: CASSRDGATNEKLFF; CDR3nt: TGTGCCAGCAGTAGAGACGGAGCAACTAATGAAAAACTGTTTTTT
v_gene: TRBV5-1; abundance: NA; d_gene: NA; j_gene: TRBJ2-1; CDR3aa: CASSQGDSYNEQFF; CDR3nt: TGCGCCAGCAGCCAGGGTGACTCCTACAATGAGCAGTTCTTC
v_gene: TRBV4-2; abundance: NA; d_gene: NA; j_gene: TRBJ2-3; CDR3aa: CASSQEGPGAPDTQYF; CDR3nt: TGTGCCAGCAGCCAAGAGGGACCGGGAGCCCCAGATACGCAGTATTTT
v_gene: TRBV7-8; abundance: many; d_gene: TRBD1; j_gene: TRBJ1-6; CDR3aa: CASSPGGDVSPLHF; CDR3nt: TGTGCCAGCAGCCCAGGGGGGGATGTTTCACCCCTCCACTTT
v_gene: TRBV5-5; abundance: NA; d_gene: NA; j_gene: TRBJ1-1; CDR3aa: CASSLAGDTEAFF; CDR3nt: TGTGCCAGCAGCTTGGCGGGGGACACTGAAGCTTTCTTT
v_gene: TRBV5-6; abundance: NA; d_gene: NA; j_gene: TRBJ1-5; CDR3aa: CASSLGIPNQPQHF; CDR3nt: TGTGCCAGCAGCTTGGGGATCCCGAATCAGCCCCAGCATTTT
v_gene: TRBV10-3; abundance: NA; d_gene: TRBD1; j_gene: TRBJ1-2; CDR3aa: CAISGQGQGDYGYTF; CDR3nt: TGTGCCATCAGTGGGCAGGGACAGGGGGACTATGGCTACACCTTC
v_gene: TRBV7-9; abundance: NA; d_gene: NA; j_gene: TRBJ1-1; CDR3aa: CASSLGDAEAFF; CDR3nt: TGTGCCAGCAGCTTGGGGGACGCTGAAGCTTTCTTT
v_gene: TRBV28; abundance: NA; d_gene: NA; j_gene: TRBJ1-2; CDR3aa: CASSLLRQGYTF; CDR3nt: TGTGCCAGCAGTTTATTACGTCAGGGCTACACCTTC